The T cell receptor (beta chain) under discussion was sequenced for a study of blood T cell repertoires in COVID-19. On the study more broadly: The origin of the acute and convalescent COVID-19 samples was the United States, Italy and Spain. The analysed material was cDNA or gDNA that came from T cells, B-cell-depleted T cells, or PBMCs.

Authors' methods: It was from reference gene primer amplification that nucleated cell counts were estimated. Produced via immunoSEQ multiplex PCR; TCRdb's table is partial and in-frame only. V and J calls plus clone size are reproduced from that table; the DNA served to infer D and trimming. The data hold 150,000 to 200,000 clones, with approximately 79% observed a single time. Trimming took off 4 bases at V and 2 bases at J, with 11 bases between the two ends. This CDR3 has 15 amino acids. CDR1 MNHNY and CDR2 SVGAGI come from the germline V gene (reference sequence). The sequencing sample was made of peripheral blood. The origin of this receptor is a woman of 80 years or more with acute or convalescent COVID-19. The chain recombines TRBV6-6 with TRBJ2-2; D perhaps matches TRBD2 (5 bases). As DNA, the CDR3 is TGTGCCAGCAGTTCCCCGGACTTAAACACCGGGGAGCTGTTTTTT. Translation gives CASSSPDLNTGELFF.